These T cell receptor beta chains were read from a single sample in a study of beta chain features in type 1 diabetes. The repertoire was sequenced with immunoSEQ multiplex PCR; TCRdb's copy has only in-frame clones and lacks some. The data show some 190,000 clones, approximately 8% seen once. Material for sequencing was central memory CD4+ T cells from blood. These receptors came from a man aged 18-30 years with type 1 diabetes. The CDR3 runs from the conserved cysteine through the conserved F or W. Fields, in order: J gene, D gene, clone size, V gene, CDR3 protein, CDR3 DNA. A D gene is named only where the DNA matches it firmly. Size is omitted from some rows. Given values are once, few, many or a class for expanded clones.

TRBJ1-1,TRBD1,few,TRBV5-4,CASSSGGAGHTEAFF,TGTGCCAGCAGCTCAGGGGGCGCGGGGCACACTGAAGCTTTCTTT
TRBJ2-1,TRBD1,NA,TRBV7-9,CASSLATGLDEQFF,TGTGCCAGCAGCTTAGCGACAGGGTTGGATGAGCAGTTCTTC
TRBJ2-3,NA,NA,TRBV29-1,CSVGHRQVTDTQYF,TGCAGCGTCGGCCATCGACAGGTCACAGATACGCAGTATTTT
TRBJ1-1,NA,few,TRBV7-2,CASSLPLSGAEAFF,TGTGCCAGCAGCCTACCCCTGTCGGGGGCTGAAGCTTTCTTT
TRBJ1-2,TRBD1,few,TRBV28,CASKEGQGARGYGYTF,TGTGCCAGCAAAGAGGGACAGGGGGCGCGGGGCTATGGCTACACCTTC
TRBJ2-3,NA,few,TRBV4-3,CASSQRGYSSTDTQYF,TGCGCCAGCAGCCAAAGAGGGTATTCTAGCACAGATACGCAGTATTTT
TRBJ2-5,NA,NA,TRBV19,CASSIARGVGETQYF,TGTGCCAGTAGTATAGCCAGGGGCGTGGGAGAGACCCAGTACTTC
TRBJ2-1,TRBD1,few,TRBV2,CARIHPIRGRIPSSYNEQFF,TGTGCCAGAATCCATCCCATAAGGGGGCGTATCCCAAGCTCCTACAATGAGCAGTTCTTC
TRBJ2-5,NA,few,TRBV28,CASSRGAETQYF,TGTGCCAGCAGTCGGGGTGCGGAGACCCAGTACTTC
TRBJ2-5,NA,NA,TRBV14,CASSQFFQETQYF,TGTGCCAGCAGCCAATTCTTCCAAGAGACCCAGTACTTC
TRBJ2-2,TRBD2,few,TRBV19,CASSRGGGGTGELFF,TGTGCCAGTAGTAGAGGCGGGGGGGGCACCGGGGAGCTGTTTTTT
TRBJ2-7,TRBD2,few,TRBV7-2,CASSLAGAGYEQYF,TGTGCCAGCAGCTTAGCGGGAGCGGGGTACGAGCAGTACTTC
TRBJ2-5,TRBD1,NA,TRBV7-2,CASSYRTGQETQYF,TGTGCCAGCAGCTATAGGACAGGCCAAGAGACCCAGTACTTC
TRBJ1-6,NA,few,TRBV30,CAWAGSYNSPLHF,TGTGCCTGGGCGGGCTCCTATAATTCACCCCTCCACTTT
TRBJ2-7,TRBD1,few,TRBV18,CASSTTGSANMEQYF,TGTGCCAGCTCTACGACAGGGTCCGCGAATATGGAGCAGTACTTC
TRBJ2-5,TRBD1,NA,TRBV6-5,CASSPRQGLGETQYF,TGTGCCAGCAGTCCCCGACAGGGGTTAGGAGAGACCCAGTACTTC
TRBJ2-7,NA,few,TRBV6-1,CASSESIGGSYEQYF,TGTGCCAGCAGTGAATCGATCGGGGGCTCCTACGAGCAGTACTTC
TRBJ1-5,NA,once,TRBV4-1,CASSQERGNQPQHF,TGCGCCAGCAGCCAAGAAAGGGGAAATCAGCCCCAGCATTTT
TRBJ2-7,TRBD2,once,TRBV18,CASSPSRGDEQYF,TGTGCCAGCTCACCCTCACGGGGGGACGAGCAGTACTTC
TRBJ1-6,TRBD1,few,TRBV5-4,CASSTDFETGNSPLHF,TGTGCCAGCAGCACGGATTTTGAGACAGGGAATTCACCCCTCCACTTT
TRBJ2-6,TRBD1,NA,TRBV7-8,CASSPILRGRLLLGANVLTF,TGTGCCAGCAGCCCCATCCTCAGGGGGCGCCTGTTACTGGGGGCCAACGTCCTGACTTTC
TRBJ1-2,NA,many,TRBV29-1,CSVREAPYGYTF,TGCAGCGTTAGAGAGGCCCCATATGGCTACACCTTC
TRBJ1-1,NA,few,TRBV5-6,CASSLRLIGAGTEAFF,TGTGCCAGCAGCTTGAGGTTAATAGGGGCTGGCACTGAAGCTTTCTTT
TRBJ1-5,NA,NA,TRBV30,CAWSVGGADSNQPQHF,TGTGCCTGGAGTGTAGGGGGGGCCGATAGCAATCAGCCCCAGCATTTT
TRBJ2-2,TRBD2,NA,TRBV5-1,CASSLAASGRTGELFF,TGCGCCAGCAGCTTGGCCGCTAGCGGGAGGACCGGGGAGCTGTTTTTT